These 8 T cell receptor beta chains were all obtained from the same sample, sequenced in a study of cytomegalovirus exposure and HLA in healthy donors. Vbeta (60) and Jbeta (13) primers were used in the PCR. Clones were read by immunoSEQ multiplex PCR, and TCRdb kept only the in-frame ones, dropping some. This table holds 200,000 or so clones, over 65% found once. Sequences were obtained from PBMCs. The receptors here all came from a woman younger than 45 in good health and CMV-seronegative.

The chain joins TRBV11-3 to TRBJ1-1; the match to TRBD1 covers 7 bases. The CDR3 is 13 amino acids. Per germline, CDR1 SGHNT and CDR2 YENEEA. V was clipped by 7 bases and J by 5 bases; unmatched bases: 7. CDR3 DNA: TGTGCCAGCAAGGAGACAGGGAGGACTGAAGCTTTCTTT. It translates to CASKETGRTEAFF.

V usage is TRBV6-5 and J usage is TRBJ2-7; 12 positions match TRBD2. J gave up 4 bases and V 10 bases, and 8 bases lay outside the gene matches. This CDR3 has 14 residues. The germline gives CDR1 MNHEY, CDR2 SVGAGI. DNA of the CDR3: TGTGCCACCTCCATTACTAGCGGGAGGTACGAGCAGTACTTC. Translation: CATSITSGRYEQYF.

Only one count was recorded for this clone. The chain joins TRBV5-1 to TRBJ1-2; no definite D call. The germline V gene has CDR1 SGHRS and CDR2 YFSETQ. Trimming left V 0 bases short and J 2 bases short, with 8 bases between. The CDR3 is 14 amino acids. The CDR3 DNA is TGCGCCAGCAGCTTGGAGGCGGGGAACTATGGCTACACCTTC. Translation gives CASSLEAGNYGYTF. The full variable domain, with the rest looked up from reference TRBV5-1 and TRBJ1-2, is KAGVTQTPRYLIKTRGQQVTLSCSPISGHRSVSWYQQTPGQGLQFLFEYFSETQRNKGNFPGRFSGRQFSNSRSEMNVSTLELGDSALYLCASSLEAGNYGYTFGSGTRLTVV.

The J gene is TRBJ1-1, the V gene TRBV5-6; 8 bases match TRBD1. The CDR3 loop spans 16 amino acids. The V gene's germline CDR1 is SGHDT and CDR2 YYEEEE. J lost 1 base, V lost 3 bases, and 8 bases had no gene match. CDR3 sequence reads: CASSSIDRGRNTEAFF. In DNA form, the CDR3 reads TGTGCCAGCAGCTCTATCGACAGGGGCCGGAACACTGAAGCTTTCTTT.

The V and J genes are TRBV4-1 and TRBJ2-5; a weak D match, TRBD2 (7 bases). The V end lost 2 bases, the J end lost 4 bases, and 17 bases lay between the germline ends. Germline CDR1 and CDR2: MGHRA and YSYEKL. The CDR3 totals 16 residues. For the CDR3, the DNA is TGCGCCAGCAGCCAATCCACCGGGGGCGGGAGAGAGACCCAGTACTTC. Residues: CASSQSTGGGRETQYF.

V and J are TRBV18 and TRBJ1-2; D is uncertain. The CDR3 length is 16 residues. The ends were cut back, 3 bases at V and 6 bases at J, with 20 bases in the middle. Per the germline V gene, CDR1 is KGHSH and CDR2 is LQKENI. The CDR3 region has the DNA TGTGCCAGCTCACCGACGAAAGGCAGCGGAGGTAATGGCTACACCTTC. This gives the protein CASSPTKGSGGNGYTF. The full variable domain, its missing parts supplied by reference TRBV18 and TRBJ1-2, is NAGVMQNPRHLVRRRGQEARLRCSPMKGHSHVYWYRQLPEEGLKFMVYLQKENIIDESGMPKERFSAEFPKEGPSILRIQQVVRGDSAAYFCASSPTKGSGGNGYTFGSGTRLTVV.

This CDR3 reads CASSPPRGLANTGELFF. CDR3 DNA: TGCGCCAGCAGCCCACCGCGCGGACTAGCAAACACCGGGGAGCTGTTTTTT. The chain has TRBV5-1 and TRBJ2-2, with 8 positions matching TRBD2. Germline CDR1 is SGHRS and CDR2 is YFSETQ. The CDR3 covers 17 residues. V shed 4 bases and J 2 bases; nucleotides not matched to a gene: 10.

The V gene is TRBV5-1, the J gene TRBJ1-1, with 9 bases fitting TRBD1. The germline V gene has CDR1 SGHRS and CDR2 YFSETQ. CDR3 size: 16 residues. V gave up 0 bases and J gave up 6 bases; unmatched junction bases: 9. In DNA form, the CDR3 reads TGCGCCAGCAGCTTGGGCCCGAGGACAGGGGACGCTGAAGCTTTCTTT. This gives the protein CASSLGPRTGDAEAFF.